This T cell receptor (beta chain) comes out of a study of cytomegalovirus exposure and HLA in healthy donors. This CDR3 has 17 residues. V lost 1 base and J lost 4; bases outside the gene matches: 12. Germline V gene sequence: CDR1 MNHNS, CDR2 SASEGT. This table comes from immunoSEQ multiplex PCR, and its TCRdb copy is limited to in-frame clones, with some not included. The sample consists of under 95,000 clones, approximately 93% of them appearing once. The TCR sequence derives from a young woman in good health and CMV-seropositive. Sequencing was done on a sample of PBMCs. This rearrangement joins TRBV6-1 to TRBJ1-2; 7 nucleotides match TRBD1. CDR3 in amino acids: CASSEGGTDLGAYGYTF. The CDR3 region has the DNA TGTGCCAGCAGTGAAGGGGGGACAGACCTCGGGGCCTATGGCTACACCTTC.